Below, one TCR beta chain is given with its context. Its cognate antigen has yet to be identified. There are no base qualities to consult, and no much larger clone falls within one base. Using the deep immunoSEQ assay, TCR CDR3 regions were amplified from genomic DNA by multiplex PCR. Genomic DNA extracted from each cell subset was distributed evenly over all wells of several immunoSEQ 96-well plates, and each plate served as one replicate. For sorted subsets, around 0.2 ug of genomic DNA, equivalent to 25,000 to 30,000 T cell genomes, went into each replicate PCR. Purified libraries were measured with a Qubit 3.0 fluorometer, size-checked on a Bioanalyzer 2100, and measured again with the KAPA Library Quantification kit. Every immunoSEQ 96-well plate was sequenced on a dedicated single-read 150-cycle Illumina NextSeq 550 flow cell. The published analysis was carried out like this. Because the immunoSEQ output held only junctional sequences and lacked quality scores, the filtering could not match the filtering applied to full-length reads. Sequences were annotated with PyIR, a Python wrapper for IgBLAST v1.9, using IMGT germline references to assign V/J genes and CDR3. Reads were filtered out if the reads had weak V/J assignments (E-value above 1e-6), no CDR3, stop codons, out-of-frame junctions, or ambiguous translated residues. V3J clonotypes were defined by identical inferred V gene, J gene, and CDR3 amino acid sequence. To compute the percentage overlap between repertoires, the number of shared unique clonotypes was divided by the size of the smaller repertoire. RTK rarefaction, the Chao1 estimator, and Recon v2.1 estimates of unobserved clonotypes were used to assess repertoire richness. Generation probabilities were computed with OLGA for all TCRbeta clonotypes obtained by the gDNA method from four donors. TCRdb limited this immuneACCESS table to in-frame rearrangements with V and J called. A share of clones is missing; checked studies link under half to unresolved V genes, and the rest is unexplained. V, J and clone size derive from that table, while D and trimming were established from the DNA sequence. This sample gives millions of clones in total; just over 90% of them show up just once. Of the sample, 0.39% falls within the top ten clones.

The data were taken from a study of shared clonotypes between healthy human individuals (TCRdb year 2020). For the wider study: The cohort included three men and a couple of women between 18 and 49 years of age. Each donor's leukapheresis produced roughly between about 0.85 and 10 billion PBMCs. Blood TCR repertoires of several healthy adults were deeply sequenced to estimate repertoire size and the extent of clonotype sharing between individuals. Libraries were prepared and TCR repertoires were sequenced by different laboratories using diverse techniques, in order to increase sequencing depth and limit assay-specific biases. Per donor, three plates each were used for CD4 naive and CD4 memory, two for CD8 naive, and one for CD8 memory.

The germline V gene specifies SGHRS as CDR1 and YFSETQ as CDR2. The germline V end is reduced by 1 base and the J end by 7 bases; junction bases left unmatched: 5. The CDR3, from cysteine to phenylalanine, totals 14 residues. The kept DNA is CDR3 alone, 42 bases in frame from the first base. The donors were healthy, HIV-negative adults with no recently reported acute infections or vaccinations. Every donor was a Caucasian adult residing in Nashville, Tennessee, USA. CD4+ T cells were enriched by magnetic negative selection; naive cells were then positively selected on CD45RA, and the negative fraction formed the memory subset. Blood was obtained by leukapheresis, after which PBMCs were separated by Ficoll-Histopaque density gradient centrifugation and cryopreserved in liquid nitrogen vapor phase. Analytical flow cytometry was used to check the purity and quantity of each magnetically sorted T cell population. Each sorted fraction had its genomic DNA isolated and then quantified by UV absorbance on a Nanodrop 2000c.

Broad study findings and their caveats: Larger estimated clonotype richness was generally found for naive subsets than for memory subsets. Sharing across four donors was observed for about 5% of naive CD4, 3.5% of naive CD8, 2% to 2.5% of memory CD4, and over 0.3% of memory CD8 clonotypes. Clonotypes shared by all four sorted-subset donors showed higher generation probabilities than non-shared clonotypes. The small number of donors limited the genetic and exposure-history diversity represented. Pairwise subsampling led to the expectation that sequencing depth would affect the degree of clonotype sharing among donors. Even with the large sequencing depth, rarefaction of the sorted-subset datasets indicated that sequencing was incomplete. Sampling was limited to blood, and TCR repertoires in tissue likely differ from TCR repertoires in blood.

This receptor was obtained from a man in his late teens or twenties in good health. Some clones in this sample may be carry-over from other donors' samples. Sequencing used naive CD4+ T cells from PBMCs. The cell subset or site label on this specimen signifies: CD45RA+ positively selected. In this chain, TRBV5-1 is recombined with TRBJ2-1; 7 central bases correspond to TRBD2. The CDR3 has the sequence CASSLLSGGNEQFF. The DNA reads TGCGCCAGCAGCTTGCTGTCCGGGGGGAATGAGCAGTTCTTC.